The sequence of this T cell receptor (beta chain) was determined in a study of blood T cell repertoires in COVID-19. Germline loops: CDR1 SNHLY, CDR2 FYNNEI. J lost 8 bases, V lost 7 bases, and 11 bases had no gene match. The CDR3 spans 15 residues. Produced via immunoSEQ multiplex PCR; TCRdb's table is partial and in-frame only. Of 100,000 to 150,000 clones listed, less than 90% were seen once; the top ten hold about 8%. The rearrangement links TRBV2 to TRBJ1-2, with 12 bases aligning to TRBD1. The sample comprised peripheral blood. The sequence derives from a man between 65 and 80 years old who had recovered from COVID-19. The chain's CDR3 is CASIRPGQGAEGYTF. The CDR3, as DNA: TGTGCCAGCATCCGACCGGGACAGGGGGCTGAGGGCTACACCTTC.